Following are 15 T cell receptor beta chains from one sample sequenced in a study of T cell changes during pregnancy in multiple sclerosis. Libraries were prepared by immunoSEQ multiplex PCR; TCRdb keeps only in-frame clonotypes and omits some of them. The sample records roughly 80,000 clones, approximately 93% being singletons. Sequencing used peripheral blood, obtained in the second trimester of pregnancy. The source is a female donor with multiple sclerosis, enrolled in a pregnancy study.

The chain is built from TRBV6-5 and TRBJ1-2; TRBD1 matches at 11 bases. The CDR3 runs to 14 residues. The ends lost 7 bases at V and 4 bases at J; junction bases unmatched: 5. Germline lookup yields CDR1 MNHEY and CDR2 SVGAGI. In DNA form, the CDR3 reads TGTGCCAGCACGGACAGGGGGCCTCTCTATGGCTACACCTTC. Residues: CASTDRGPLYGYTF.

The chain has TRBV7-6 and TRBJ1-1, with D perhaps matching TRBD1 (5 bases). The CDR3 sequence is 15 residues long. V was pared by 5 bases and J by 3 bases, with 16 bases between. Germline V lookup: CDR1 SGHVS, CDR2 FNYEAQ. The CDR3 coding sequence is TGTGCCAGCAGCCTTACGCCCCAAGGGGACACTGAAGCTTTCTTT. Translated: CASSLTPQGDTEAFF.

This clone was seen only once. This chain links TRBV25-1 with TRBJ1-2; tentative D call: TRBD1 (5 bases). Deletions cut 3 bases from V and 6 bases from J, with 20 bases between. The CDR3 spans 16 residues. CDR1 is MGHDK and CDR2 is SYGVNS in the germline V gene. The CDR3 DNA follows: TGTGCCAGCAGTGACCCCAGAACTGGGGACTCTAATGGCTACACCTTC. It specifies CASSDPRTGDSNGYTF.

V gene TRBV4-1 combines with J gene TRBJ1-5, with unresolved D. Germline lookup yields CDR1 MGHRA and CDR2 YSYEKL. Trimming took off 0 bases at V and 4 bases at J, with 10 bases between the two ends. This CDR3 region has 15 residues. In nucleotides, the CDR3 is TGCGCCAGCAGCCAAGAATCAACAATAAATCAGCCCCAGCATTTT. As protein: CASSQESTINQPQHF.

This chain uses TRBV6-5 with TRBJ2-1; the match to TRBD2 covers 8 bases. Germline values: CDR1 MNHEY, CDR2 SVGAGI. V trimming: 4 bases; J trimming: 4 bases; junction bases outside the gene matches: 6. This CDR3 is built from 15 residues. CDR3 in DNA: TGTGCCAGCAGTTCATCGGGGGGGTTATACAATGAGCAGTTCTTC. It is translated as CASSSSGGLYNEQFF.

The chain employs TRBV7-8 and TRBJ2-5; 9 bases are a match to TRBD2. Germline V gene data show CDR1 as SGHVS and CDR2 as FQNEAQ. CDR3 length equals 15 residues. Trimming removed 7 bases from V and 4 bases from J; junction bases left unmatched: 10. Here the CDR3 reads CASNLGRGGGETQYF. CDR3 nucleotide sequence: TGTGCCAGCAATCTGGGGCGGGGGGGAGGAGAGACCCAGTACTTC. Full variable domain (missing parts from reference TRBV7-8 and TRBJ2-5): GAGVSQSPRYKVAKRGQDVALRCDPISGHVSLFWYQQALGQGPEFLTYFQNEAQLDKSGLPSDRFFAERPEGSVSTLKIQRTQQEDSAVYLCASNLGRGGGETQYFGPGTRLLVL.

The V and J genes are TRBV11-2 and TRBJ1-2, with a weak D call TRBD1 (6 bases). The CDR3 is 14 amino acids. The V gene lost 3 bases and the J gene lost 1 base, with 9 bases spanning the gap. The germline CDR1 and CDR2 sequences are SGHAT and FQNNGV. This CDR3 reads CASSLWTDNYGYTF. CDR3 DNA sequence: TGTGCCAGCAGCTTGTGGACAGATAACTATGGCTACACCTTC.

The CDR3 loop is CASSDPPGQWGIQPQHF. CDR3 nucleotides: TGTGCCAGCAGCGACCCGCCCGGACAGTGGGGGATCCAGCCCCAGCATTTT. The gene calls are TRBV2 and TRBJ1-5, with a possible D match to TRBD1 (6 bases). The CDR3 is 17 amino acids. The germline gives CDR1 SNHLY, CDR2 FYNNEI. The germline V and J ends were trimmed by 6 bases and 7 bases, with 25 bases remaining between them.

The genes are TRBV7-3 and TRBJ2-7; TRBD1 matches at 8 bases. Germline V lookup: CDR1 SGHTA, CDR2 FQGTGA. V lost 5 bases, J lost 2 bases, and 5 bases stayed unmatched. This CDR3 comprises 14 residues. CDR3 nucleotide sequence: TGTGCCAGCAGCATCGGACAGGGCCCCTACGAGCAGTACTTC. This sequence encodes CASSIGQGPYEQYF.

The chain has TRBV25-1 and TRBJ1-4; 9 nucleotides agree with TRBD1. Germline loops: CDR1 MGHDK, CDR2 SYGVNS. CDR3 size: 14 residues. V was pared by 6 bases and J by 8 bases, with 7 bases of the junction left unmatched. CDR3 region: CASRRTGVGEKLFF. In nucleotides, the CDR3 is TGTGCCAGCAGAAGGACAGGGGTGGGGGAAAAACTGTTTTTT.

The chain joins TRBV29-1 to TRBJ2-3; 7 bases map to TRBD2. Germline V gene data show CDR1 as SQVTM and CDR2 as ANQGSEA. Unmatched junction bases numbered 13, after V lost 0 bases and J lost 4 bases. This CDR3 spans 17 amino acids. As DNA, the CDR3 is TGCAGCGTTGAAGATCGGTGGGAGGGAATGAGGGCAGATACGCAGTATTTT. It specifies CSVEDRWEGMRADTQYF.

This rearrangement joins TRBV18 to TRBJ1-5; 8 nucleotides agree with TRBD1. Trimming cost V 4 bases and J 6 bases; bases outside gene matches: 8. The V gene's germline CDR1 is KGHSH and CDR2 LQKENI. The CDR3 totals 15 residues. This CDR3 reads CASSQGQGAVQPQHF. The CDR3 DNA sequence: TGTGCCAGCTCACAAGGGCAGGGGGCGGTTCAGCCCCAGCATTTT. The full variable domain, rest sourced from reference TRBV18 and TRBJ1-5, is NAGVMQNPRHLVRRRGQEARLRCSPMKGHSHVYWYRQLPEEGLKFMVYLQKENIIDESGMPKERFSAEFPKEGPSILRIQQVVRGDSAAYFCASSQGQGAVQPQHFGDGTRLSIL.

The CDR3 nucleotides are TGTGCCAGCAGTGATCCCGGGACAGGGCGACAGCCCCAGCATTTT. Protein sequence: CASSDPGTGRQPQHF. The chain carries TRBV28 and TRBJ1-5; TRBD1 matches 9 bases. CDR1 is MDHEN, CDR2 SYDVKM, per germline. Germline trimming cut 5 bases from V and 7 bases from J; bases unmatched to any gene: 9. The CDR3 is made up of 15 amino acids.

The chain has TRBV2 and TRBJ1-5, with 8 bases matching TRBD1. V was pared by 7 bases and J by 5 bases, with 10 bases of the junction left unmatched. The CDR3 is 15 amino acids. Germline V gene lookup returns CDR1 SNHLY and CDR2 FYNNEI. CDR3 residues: CASTRTGSRYQPQHF. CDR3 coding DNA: TGTGCCAGCACCCGGACAGGGTCGCGTTATCAGCCCCAGCATTTT.

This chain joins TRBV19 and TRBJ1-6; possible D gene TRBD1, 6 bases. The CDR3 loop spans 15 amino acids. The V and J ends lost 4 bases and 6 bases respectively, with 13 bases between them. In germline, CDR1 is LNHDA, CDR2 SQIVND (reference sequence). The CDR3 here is CASSKNRDINSPLHF. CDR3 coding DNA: TGTGCCAGTAGTAAAAACAGGGATATTAATTCACCCCTCCACTTT. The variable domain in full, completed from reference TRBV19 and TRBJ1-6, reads DGGITQSPKYLFRKEGQNVTLSCEQNLNHDAMYWYRQDPGQGLRLIYYSQIVNDFQKGDIAEGYSVSREKKESFPLTVTSAQKNPTAFYLCASSKNRDINSPLHFGNGTRLTVT.